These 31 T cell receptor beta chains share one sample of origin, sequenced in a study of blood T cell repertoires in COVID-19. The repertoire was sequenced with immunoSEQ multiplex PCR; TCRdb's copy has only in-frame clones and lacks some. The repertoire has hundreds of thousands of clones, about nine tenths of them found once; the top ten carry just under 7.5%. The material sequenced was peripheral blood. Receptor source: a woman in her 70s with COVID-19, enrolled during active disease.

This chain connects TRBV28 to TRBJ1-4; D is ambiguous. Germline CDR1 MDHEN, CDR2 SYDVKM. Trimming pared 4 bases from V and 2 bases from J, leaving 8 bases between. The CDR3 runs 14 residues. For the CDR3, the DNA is TGTGCCAGCAGTTCCCGAGGGACTAATGAAAAACTGTTTTTT. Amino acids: CASSSRGTNEKLFF.

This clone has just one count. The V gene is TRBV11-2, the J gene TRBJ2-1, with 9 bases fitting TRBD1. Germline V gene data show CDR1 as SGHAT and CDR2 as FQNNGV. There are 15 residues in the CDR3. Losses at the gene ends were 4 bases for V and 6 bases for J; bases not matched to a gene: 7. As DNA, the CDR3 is TGTGCCAGCAGCTGGGGGGACAGGGTAGGCAATGAGCAGTTCTTC. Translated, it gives CASSWGDRVGNEQFF. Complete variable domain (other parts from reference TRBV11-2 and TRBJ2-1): EAGVAQSPRYKIIEKRQSVAFWCNPISGHATLYWYQQILGQGPKLLIQFQNNGVVDDSQLPKDRFSAERLKGVDSTLKIQPAKLEDSAVYLCASSWGDRVGNEQFFGPGTRLTVL.

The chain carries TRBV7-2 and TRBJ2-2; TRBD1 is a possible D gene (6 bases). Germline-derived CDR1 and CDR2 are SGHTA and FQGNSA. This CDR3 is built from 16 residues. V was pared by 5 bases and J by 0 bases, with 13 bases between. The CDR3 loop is CASSIDRIPNTGELFF. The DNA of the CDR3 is TGTGCCAGCAGCATAGACAGGATCCCGAACACCGGGGAGCTGTTTTTT.

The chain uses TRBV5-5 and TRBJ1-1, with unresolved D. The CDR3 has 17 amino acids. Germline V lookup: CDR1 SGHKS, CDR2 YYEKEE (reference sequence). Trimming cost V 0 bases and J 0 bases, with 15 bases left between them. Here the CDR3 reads CASSLDPTAGMNTEAFF. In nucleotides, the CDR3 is TGTGCCAGCAGCTTGGACCCCACGGCGGGAATGAACACTGAAGCTTTCTTT. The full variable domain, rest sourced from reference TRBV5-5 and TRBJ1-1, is DAGVTQSPTHLIKTRGQQVTLRCSPISGHKSVSWYQQVLGQGPQFIFQYYEKEERGRGNFPDRFSARQFPNYSSELNVNALLLGDSALYLCASSLDPTAGMNTEAFFGQGTRLTVV.

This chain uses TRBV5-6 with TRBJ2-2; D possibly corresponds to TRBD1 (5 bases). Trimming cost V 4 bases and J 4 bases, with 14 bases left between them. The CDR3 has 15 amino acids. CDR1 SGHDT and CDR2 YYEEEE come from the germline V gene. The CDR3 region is CASSNTRQPTGELFF. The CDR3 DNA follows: TGTGCCAGCAGCAATACCAGACAGCCCACCGGGGAGCTGTTTTTT.

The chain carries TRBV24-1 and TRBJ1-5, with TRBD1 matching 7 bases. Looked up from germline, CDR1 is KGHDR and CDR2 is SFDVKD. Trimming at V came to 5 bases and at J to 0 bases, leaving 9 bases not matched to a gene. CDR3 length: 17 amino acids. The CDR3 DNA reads TGTGCCACCAGTGCCGGCGACAGGGTTCATAGCAATCAGCCCCAGCATTTT. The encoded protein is CATSAGDRVHSNQPQHF.

CDR3 region: CASSMFQGAGTEAFF. CDR3 coding DNA: TGTGCCAGTAGTATGTTTCAGGGGGCAGGAACTGAAGCTTTCTTT. The J gene is TRBJ1-1, the V gene TRBV19, with 8 bases lining up with TRBD1. Germline V gives CDR1 LNHDA, CDR2 SQIVND (reference sequence). The CDR3 contains 15 residues. Trimming at V came to 3 bases and at J to 5 bases, leaving 8 bases not matched to a gene.

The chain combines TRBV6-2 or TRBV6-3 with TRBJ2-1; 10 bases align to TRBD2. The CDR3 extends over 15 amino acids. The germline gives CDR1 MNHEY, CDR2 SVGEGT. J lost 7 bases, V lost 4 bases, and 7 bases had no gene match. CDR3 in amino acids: CASSSSGGAGNEQFF. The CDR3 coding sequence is TGTGCCAGCAGTTCCAGCGGGGGGGCGGGAAATGAGCAGTTCTTC.

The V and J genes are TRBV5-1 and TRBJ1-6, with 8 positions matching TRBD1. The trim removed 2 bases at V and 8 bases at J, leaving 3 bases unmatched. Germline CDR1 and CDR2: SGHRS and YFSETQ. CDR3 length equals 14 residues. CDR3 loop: CASSFRGQDSPLHF. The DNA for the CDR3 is TGCGCCAGCAGCTTCAGGGGGCAGGATTCACCCCTCCACTTT.

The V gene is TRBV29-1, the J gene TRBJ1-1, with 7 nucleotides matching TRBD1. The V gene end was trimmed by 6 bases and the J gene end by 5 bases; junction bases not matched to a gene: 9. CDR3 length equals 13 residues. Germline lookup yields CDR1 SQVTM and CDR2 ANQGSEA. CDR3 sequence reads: CSVLTGLKTEAFF. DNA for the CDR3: TGCAGCGTCCTGACAGGGCTAAAGACTGAAGCTTTCTTT. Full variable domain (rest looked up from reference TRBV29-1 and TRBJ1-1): SAVISQKPSRDICQRGTSLTIQCQVDSQVTMMFWYRQQPGQSLTLIATANQGSEATYESGFVIDKFPISRPNLTFSTLTVSNMSPEDSSIYLCSVLTGLKTEAFFGQGTRLTVV.

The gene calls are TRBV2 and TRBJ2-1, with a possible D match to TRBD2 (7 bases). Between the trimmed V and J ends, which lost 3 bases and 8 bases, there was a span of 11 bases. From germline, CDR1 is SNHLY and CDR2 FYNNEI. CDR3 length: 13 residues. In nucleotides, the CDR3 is TGTGCCAGCAGTGATCCGGGGGGCTATGAGCAGTTCTTC. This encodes CASSDPGGYEQFF.

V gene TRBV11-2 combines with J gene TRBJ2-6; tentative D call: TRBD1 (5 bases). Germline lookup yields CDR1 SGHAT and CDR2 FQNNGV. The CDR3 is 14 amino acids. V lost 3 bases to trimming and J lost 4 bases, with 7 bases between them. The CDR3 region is CASSLWGGANVLTF. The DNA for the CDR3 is TGTGCCAGCAGCTTGTGGGGCGGGGCCAACGTCCTGACTTTC.

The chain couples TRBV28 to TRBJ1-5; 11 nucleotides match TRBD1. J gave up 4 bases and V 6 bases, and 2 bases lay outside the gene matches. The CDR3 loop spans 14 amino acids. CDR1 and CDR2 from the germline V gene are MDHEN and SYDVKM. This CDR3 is CASRGTGGNQPQHF. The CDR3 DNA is TGTGCCAGCAGGGGGACAGGGGGTAATCAGCCCCAGCATTTT.

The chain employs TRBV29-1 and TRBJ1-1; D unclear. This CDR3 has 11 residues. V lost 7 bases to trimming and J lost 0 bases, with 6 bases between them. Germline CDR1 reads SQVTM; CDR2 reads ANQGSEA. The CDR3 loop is CSGAMNTEAFF. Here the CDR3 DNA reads TGCAGCGGTGCGATGAACACTGAAGCTTTCTTT. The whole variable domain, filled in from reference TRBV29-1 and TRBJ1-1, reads SAVISQKPSRDICQRGTSLTIQCQVDSQVTMMFWYRQQPGQSLTLIATANQGSEATYESGFVIDKFPISRPNLTFSTLTVSNMSPEDSSIYLCSGAMNTEAFFGQGTRLTVV.

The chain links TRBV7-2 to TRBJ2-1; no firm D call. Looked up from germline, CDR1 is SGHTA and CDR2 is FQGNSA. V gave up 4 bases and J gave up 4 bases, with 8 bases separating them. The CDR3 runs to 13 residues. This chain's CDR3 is CASSSYGYNEQFF. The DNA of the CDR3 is TGTGCCAGCAGCTCTTACGGTTACAATGAGCAGTTCTTC.

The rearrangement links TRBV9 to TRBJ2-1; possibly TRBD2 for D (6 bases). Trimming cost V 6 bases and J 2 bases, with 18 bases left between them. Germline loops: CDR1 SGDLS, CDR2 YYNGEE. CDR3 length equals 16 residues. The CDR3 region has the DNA TGTGCCAGCACCCGAGCTAGCGTGCCCACCTACAATGAGCAGTTCTTC. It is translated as CASTRASVPTYNEQFF.

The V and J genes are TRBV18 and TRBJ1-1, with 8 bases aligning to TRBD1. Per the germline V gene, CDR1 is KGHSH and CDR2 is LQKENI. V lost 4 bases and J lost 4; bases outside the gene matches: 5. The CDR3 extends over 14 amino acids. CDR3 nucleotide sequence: TGTGCCAGCTCACGGACAGGGAAGGGCACTGAAGCTTTCTTT. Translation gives CASSRTGKGTEAFF.

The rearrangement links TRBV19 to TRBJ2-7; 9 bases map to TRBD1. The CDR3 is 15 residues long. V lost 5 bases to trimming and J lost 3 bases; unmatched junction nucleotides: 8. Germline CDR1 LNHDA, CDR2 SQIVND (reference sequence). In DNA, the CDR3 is TGTGCCAGTAGTCCTACCGGGACAGGGATCTACGAGCAGTACTTC. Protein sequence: CASSPTGTGIYEQYF.

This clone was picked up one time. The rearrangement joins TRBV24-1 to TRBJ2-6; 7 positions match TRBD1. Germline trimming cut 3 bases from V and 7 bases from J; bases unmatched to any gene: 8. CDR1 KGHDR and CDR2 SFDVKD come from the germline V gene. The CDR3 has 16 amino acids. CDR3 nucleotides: TGTGCCACCAGTGATCTCCGACAGGGAAACGCCAACGTCCTGACTTTC. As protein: CATSDLRQGNANVLTF.

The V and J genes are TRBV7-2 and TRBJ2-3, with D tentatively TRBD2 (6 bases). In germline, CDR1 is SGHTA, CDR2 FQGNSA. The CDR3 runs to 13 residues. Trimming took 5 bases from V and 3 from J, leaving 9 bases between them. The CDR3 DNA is TGTGCCAGCAGCGTGGAGGGAACAGATACGCAGTATTTT. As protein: CASSVEGTDTQYF.

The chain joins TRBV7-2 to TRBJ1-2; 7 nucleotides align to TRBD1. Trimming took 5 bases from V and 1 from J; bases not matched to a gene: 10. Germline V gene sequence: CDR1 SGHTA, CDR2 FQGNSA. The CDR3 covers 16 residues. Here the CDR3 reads CASSRTQGQSNYGYTF. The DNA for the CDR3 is TGTGCCAGCAGCCGCACCCAGGGACAGAGTAACTATGGCTACACCTTC.

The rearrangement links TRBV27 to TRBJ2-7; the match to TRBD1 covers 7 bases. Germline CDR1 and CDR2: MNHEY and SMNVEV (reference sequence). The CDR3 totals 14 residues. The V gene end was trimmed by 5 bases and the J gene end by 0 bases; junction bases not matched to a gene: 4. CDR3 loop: CASSHSGGSYEQYF. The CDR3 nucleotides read TGTGCCAGCAGTCACTCAGGGGGCTCCTACGAGCAGTACTTC.

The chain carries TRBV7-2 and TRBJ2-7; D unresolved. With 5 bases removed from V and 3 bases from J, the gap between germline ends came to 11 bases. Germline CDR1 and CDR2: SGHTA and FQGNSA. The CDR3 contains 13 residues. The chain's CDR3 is CASSPNGFYEQYF. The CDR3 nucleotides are TGTGCCAGCAGCCCCAACGGTTTCTACGAGCAGTACTTC.

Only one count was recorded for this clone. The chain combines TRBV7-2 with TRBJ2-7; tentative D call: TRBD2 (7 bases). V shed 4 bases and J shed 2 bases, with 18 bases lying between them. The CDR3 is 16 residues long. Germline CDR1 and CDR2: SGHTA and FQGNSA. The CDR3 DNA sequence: TGTGCCAGCAGCTCCGGGGGGCTAGCGGCCACCTACGAGCAGTACTTC. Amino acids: CASSSGGLAATYEQYF.

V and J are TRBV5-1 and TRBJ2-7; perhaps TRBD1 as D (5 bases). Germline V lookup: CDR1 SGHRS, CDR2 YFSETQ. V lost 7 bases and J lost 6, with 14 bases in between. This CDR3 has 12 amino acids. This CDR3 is CASAQPQGEQYF. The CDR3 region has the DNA TGCGCCAGCGCACAGCCCCAGGGCGAGCAGTACTTC.

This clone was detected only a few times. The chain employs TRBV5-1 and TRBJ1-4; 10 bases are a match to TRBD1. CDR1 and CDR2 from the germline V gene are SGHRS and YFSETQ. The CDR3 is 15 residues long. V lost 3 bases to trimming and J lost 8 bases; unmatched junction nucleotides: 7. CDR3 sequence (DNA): TGCGCCAGCAGCTGGGGACAGGGGTTCAACGAAAAACTGTTTTTT. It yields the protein CASSWGQGFNEKLFF.

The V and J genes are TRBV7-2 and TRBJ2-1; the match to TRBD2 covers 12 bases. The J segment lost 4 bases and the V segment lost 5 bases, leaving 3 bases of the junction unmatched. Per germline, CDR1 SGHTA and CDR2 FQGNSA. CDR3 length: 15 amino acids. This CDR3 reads CASSLLAGGYNEQFF. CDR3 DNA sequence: TGTGCCAGCAGCCTCCTAGCGGGGGGGTACAATGAGCAGTTCTTC.

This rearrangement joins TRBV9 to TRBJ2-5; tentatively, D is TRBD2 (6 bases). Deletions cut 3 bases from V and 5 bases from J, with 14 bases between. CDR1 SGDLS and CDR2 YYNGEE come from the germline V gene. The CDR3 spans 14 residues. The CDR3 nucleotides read TGTGCCAGCAGCGCCTCCTCCAGCGGGGAGACCCAGTACTTC. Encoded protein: CASSASSSGETQYF.

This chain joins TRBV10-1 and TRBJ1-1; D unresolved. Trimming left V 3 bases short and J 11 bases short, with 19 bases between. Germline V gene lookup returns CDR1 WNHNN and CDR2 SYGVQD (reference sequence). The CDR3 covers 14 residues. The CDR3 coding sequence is TGCGCCAGCAGTGATCCCGGGATCCGAGGAGGGGCTTTCTTT. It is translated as CASSDPGIRGGAFF.

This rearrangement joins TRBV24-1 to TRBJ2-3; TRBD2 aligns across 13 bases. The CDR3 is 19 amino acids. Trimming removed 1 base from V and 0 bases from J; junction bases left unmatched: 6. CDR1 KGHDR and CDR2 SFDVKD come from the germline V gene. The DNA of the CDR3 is TGTGCCACCAGTGATTTACTAGCGGGGGGGGATTCTAGCACAGATACGCAGTATTTT. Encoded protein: CATSDLLAGGDSSTDTQYF.

CDR3 bases: TGTGCCAGCAGTTCCAGACTCCAGGGGGCGAAACTGTACGAGCAGTACTTC. Translating gives CASSSRLQGAKLYEQYF. V is TRBV28 and J is TRBJ2-7, with TRBD1 identical over 8 bases. Looked up from germline, CDR1 is MDHEN and CDR2 is SYDVKM. The CDR3 spans 17 residues. V lost 4 bases, J lost 4 bases, and 15 bases stayed unmatched.